This T cell receptor (beta chain) derives from a study of T cell repertoires in cytomegalovirus infection (dated by TCRdb to between 2018 and 2021). Regarding the study in general: Because public TCR beta signatures pointed to carriage of CMV infection together with the matching HLA type, the HLA type of each donor mattered for the analysis. The investigation overall reported the following: In both this cohort and an independent roughly 330-donor cohort, the cumulative frequency of public TCR beta family members distinguished carriers of CMV infection plus the relevant HLA type. The ex vivo response was dominated by HLA-C-restricted CMV-specific TCR beta clonotypes, and the single most frequent clonotype in two of eight donors was supplied by these HLA-C-restricted clonotypes.

The sample holds many counts of this clonotype. What this receptor recognizes is not known. No clone much larger than this one lies a single base away; base qualities are absent. Sequencing took place on an Illumina HiSeq 1500. TCRdb reprocessing: public reads trimmed at Q25 with fastp, clones called with MiXCR, in-frame beta chains kept. Entries are consolidated by CDR3 protein sequence, retaining the most common genes and DNA. The sample yields approximately 250,000 distinct CDR3 sequences; 9% to 15% were counted once. The ten largest clones take up roughly 1.7% of the sample. The CDR3 goes from the cysteine to the phenylalanine over 15 residues. Of the read, only the CDR3 DNA is kept; its 45 bases are in frame from base 1. As encoded in the germline V gene, CDR1 is SGHTA while CDR2 is FQGNSA. Germline trimming: 5 bases from V, 4 bases from J; junction bases outside gene matches: 8.

Recombination joined TRBV7-2 with TRBJ1-5; 7 central nucleotides agree with TRBD1. Sequencing was carried out using PBMCs. The receptor's source is a human donor in good health (CMV status not recorded). Some clones in this sample may be carry-over from other donors' samples. The CDR3 loop reads CASSLGQQTNQPQHF. In nucleotide form, the sequence is TGTGCCAGCAGCCTGGGACAGCAGACGAATCAGCCCCAGCATTTT.